This TCR beta chain was identified in a study of CD8 T cells in ankylosing spondylitis. Study findings and constraints: Blood of patients with ankylosing spondylitis appeared to be characterized by a TCR beta motif of about 8 highly homologous variants. In peripheral blood, disease-linked CD8+ clones occurred at relatively low frequencies. Significant enrichment of disease-linked clones was reportedly seen in matched ankylosing spondylitis synovial fluid.

Each TCR beta library was made by quantitative 5'-RACE that incorporated molecular barcodes. TCRdb called the 5' RACE reads again in MiXCR, with one record for every CDR3 protein. The sample holds 750,000 to 850,000 distinct CDR3 sequences, over 9.5% seen once. Ten or more counts support this clonotype. Antigen unknown. Germline lookup yields CDR1 KGHDR and CDR2 SFDVKD. The CDR3 loop spans 12 amino acids. V lost 8 bases, J lost 3 bases, and 7 bases lay in between. The receptor was isolated from a male donor with ankylosing spondylitis. Sequenced material: blood, either unsorted or a sorted T cell fraction (not recorded which). This chain links TRBV24-1 with TRBJ2-1; the D is unclear. The CDR3 sequence: CATTGDYNEQFF. The CDR3 nucleotides are TGTGCCACCACTGGAGACTACAATGAGCAGTTCTTC.